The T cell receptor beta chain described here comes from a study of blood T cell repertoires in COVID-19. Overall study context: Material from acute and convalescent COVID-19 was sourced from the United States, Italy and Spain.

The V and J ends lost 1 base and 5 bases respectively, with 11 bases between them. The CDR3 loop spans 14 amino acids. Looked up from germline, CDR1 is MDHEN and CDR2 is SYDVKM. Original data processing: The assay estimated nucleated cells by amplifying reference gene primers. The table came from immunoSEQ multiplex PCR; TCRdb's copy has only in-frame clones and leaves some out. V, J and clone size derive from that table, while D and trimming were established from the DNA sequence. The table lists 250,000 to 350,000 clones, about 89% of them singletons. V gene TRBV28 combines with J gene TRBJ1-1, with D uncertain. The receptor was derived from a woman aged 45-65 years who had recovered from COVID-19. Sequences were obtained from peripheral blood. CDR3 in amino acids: CASSLSGEGTEAFF. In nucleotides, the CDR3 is TGTGCCAGCAGTTTATCCGGGGAAGGGACTGAAGCTTTCTTT.